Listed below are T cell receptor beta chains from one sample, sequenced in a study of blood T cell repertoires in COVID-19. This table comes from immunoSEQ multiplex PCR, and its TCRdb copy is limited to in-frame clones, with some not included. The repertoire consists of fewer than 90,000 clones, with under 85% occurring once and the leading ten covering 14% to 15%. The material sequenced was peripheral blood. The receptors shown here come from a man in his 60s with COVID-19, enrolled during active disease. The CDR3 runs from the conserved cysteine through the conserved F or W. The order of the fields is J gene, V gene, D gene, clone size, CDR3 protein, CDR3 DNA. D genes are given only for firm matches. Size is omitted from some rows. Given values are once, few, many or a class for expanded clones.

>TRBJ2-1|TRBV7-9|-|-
CASSFPGARNEQFF
TGTGCCAGCAGCTTCCCGGGAGCCCGCAATGAGCAGTTCTTC
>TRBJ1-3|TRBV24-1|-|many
CATSDFGGTGNTIYF
TGTGCCACCAGTGATTTTGGGGGGACTGGAAACACCATATATTTT
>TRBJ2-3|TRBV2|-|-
CASSELGRSTDTQYF
TGTGCCAGCAGTGAACTGGGGCGAAGCACAGATACGCAGTATTTT
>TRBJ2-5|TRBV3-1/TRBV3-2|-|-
CASSLPMGLQETQYF
TGTGCCAGCAGCCTCCCGATGGGACTGCAAGAGACCCAGTACTTC
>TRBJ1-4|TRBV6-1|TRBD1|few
CASSEYRGTEKLFF
TGTGCCAGCAGTGAGTACAGGGGTACTGAAAAACTGTTTTTT
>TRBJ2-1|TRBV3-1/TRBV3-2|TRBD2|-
CASSQSRLAGTPNEQFF
TGTGCCAGCAGCCAATCTCGACTAGCGGGGACCCCCAATGAGCAGTTCTTC
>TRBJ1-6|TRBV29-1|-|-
CSVQSGTNGSPLHF
TGCAGCGTTCAATCCGGGACTAATGGGTCACCCCTCCACTTT
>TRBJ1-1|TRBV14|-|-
CASSQLTGFLNTEAFF
TGTGCCAGCAGCCAGTTGACAGGTTTTCTGAACACTGAAGCTTTCTTT
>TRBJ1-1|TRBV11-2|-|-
CASSPLGRQAFF
TGTGCCAGCAGCCCTCTGGGCCGACAGGCTTTCTTT
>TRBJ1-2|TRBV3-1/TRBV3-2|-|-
CASTSGGNYGYTF
TGTGCCAGCACCTCGGGGGGAAACTATGGCTACACCTTC
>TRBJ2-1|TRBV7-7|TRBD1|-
CASSIDRAGEQFF
TGTGCCAGCAGCATCGACAGGGCTGGTGAGCAGTTCTTC
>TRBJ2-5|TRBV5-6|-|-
CASSFLDGAVQETQYF
TGTGCCAGCAGCTTCCTAGATGGGGCGGTCCAAGAGACCCAGTACTTC
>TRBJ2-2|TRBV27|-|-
CASSPIGVNTGELFF
TGTGCCAGCAGCCCCATAGGGGTCAACACCGGGGAGCTGTTTTTT
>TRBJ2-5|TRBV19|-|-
CASSTVSGGRETQYF
TGTGCCAGTAGTACGGTATCGGGGGGCAGGGAGACCCAGTACTTC
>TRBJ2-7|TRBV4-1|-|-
CASSQDRAAVGREVGEQYF
TGCGCCAGCAGCCAAGATCGAGCGGCGGTGGGCAGGGAGGTTGGCGAGCAGTACTTC
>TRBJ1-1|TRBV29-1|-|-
CSVNSGYTTEAFF
TGCAGCGTTAACTCAGGGTACACTACTGAAGCTTTCTTT
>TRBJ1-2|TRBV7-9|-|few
CASDQGLDGYTF
TGTGCCAGCGACCAGGGGCTTGATGGCTACACCTTC
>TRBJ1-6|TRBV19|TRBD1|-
CASSPGTGRYNSPLHF
TGTGCCAGTAGTCCCGGGACAGGGCGCTATAATTCACCCCTCCACTTT
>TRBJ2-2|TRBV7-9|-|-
CASPRVGNTGELFF
TGTGCCAGCCCCCGGGTAGGGAACACCGGGGAGCTGTTTTTT
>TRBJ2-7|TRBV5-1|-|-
CASSLGRILSYEQYF
TGCGCCAGCAGCTTGGGGCGGATACTCTCCTACGAGCAGTACTTC
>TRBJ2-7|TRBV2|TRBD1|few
CASRYRGRNEQYF
TGTGCCAGCAGATACAGGGGAAGGAACGAGCAGTACTTC
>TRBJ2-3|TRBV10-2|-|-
CASDSRGISGADTQYF
TGCGCCAGCGATAGTAGGGGCATCAGTGGGGCAGATACGCAGTATTTT
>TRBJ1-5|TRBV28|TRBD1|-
CASMGDSNNQPQHF
TGTGCCAGCATGGGGGACAGCAACAATCAGCCCCAGCATTTT
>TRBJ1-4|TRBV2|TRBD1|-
CASAGGYEKLFF
TGTGCCAGCGCAGGGGGGTATGAAAAACTGTTTTTT
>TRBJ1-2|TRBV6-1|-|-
CASSERVYGYTF
TGTGCCAGCAGTGAAAGAGTATATGGCTACACCTTC
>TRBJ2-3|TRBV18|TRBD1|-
CASSPGGQGAPDTQYF
TGTGCCAGCTCACCGGGAGGACAGGGGGCGCCCGATACGCAGTATTTT
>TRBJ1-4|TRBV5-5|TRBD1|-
CASSQGQIDEKLFF
TGTGCCAGCAGCCAGGGACAGATAGATGAAAAACTGTTTTTT
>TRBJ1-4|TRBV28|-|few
CASSSGRGGEEKLFF
TGTGCCAGCAGTTCAGGACGGGGGGGCGAAGAAAAACTGTTTTTT
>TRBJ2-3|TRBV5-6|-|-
CASSFRDTQYF
TGTGCCAGCAGCTTCCGGGATACGCAGTATTTT
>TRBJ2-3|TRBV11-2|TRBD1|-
CASSLDEGASTDTQYF
TGTGCCAGCAGCTTAGATGAGGGGGCGAGCACAGATACGCAGTATTTT
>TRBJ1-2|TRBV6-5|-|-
CASRWDYRDYGYTF
TGTGCCAGCAGATGGGACTACAGGGATTATGGCTACACCTTC
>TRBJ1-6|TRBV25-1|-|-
CASSESGRGISISPLHF
TGTGCCAGCAGTGAATCGGGCAGGGGAATTTCAATTTCACCCCTCCACTTT
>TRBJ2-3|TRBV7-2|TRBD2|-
CASSLEEAGGYTDTQYF
TGTGCCAGCAGCTTAGAGGAGGCGGGGGGGTACACAGATACGCAGTATTTT
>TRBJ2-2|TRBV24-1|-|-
CATSDPSSNTGELFF
TGTGCCACCAGTGATCCCTCTTCGAACACCGGGGAGCTGTTTTTT
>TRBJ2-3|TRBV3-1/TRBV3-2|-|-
CASSPGGSGTDTQYF
TGTGCCAGCAGCCCAGGCGGTAGCGGCACAGATACGCAGTATTTT
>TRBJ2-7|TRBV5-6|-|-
CASSAGGPREQYF
TGTGCCAGCAGCGCAGGGGGGCCGAGGGAGCAGTACTTC
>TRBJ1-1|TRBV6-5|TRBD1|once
CASRDRRNTEAFF
TGTGCCAGCAGGGACAGGCGGAACACTGAAGCTTTCTTT
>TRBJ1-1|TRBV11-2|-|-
CASSLGPSRGRTEAFF
TGTGCCAGCAGCTTAGGACCCTCCAGGGGCCGGACTGAAGCTTTCTTT
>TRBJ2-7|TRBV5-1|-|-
CASSLGDTYDEQYF
TGCGCCAGCAGCTTGGGGGACACGTATGACGAGCAGTACTTC
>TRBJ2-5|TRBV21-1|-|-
CASSKVRDAETQYF
TGTGCCAGCAGCAAAGTCAGGGATGCGGAGACCCAGTACTTC
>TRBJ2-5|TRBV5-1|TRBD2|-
CASSRTREETQYF
TGCGCCAGCAGCCGGACTAGGGAAGAGACCCAGTACTTC
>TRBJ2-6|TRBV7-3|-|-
CASSLSLGANVLTF
TGTGCCAGCAGCTTATCCCTGGGGGCCAACGTCCTGACTTTC
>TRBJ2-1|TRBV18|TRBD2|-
CASSPSGGVYNEQFF
TGTGCCAGCTCGCCTAGCGGGGGGGTATACAATGAGCAGTTCTTC
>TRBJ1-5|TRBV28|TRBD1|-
CASSLADRVHQPQHF
TGTGCCAGCAGTTTGGCTGACAGGGTCCATCAGCCCCAGCATTTT
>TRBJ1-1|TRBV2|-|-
CASSEALGMNTEAFF
TGTGCCAGCAGTGAAGCGCTGGGCATGAACACTGAAGCTTTCTTT
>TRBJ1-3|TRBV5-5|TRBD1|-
CASSWSDREVVSDTIYF
TGTGCCAGCAGCTGGAGTGACAGGGAGGTAGTGAGCGACACCATATATTTT
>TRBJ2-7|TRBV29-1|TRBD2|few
CSGGLSRREQYF
TGCAGCGGGGGACTAAGTCGTCGCGAGCAGTACTTC
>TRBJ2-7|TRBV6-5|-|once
CASKLDFSSYEQYF
TGTGCCAGCAAATTGGACTTCAGCTCCTACGAGCAGTACTTC
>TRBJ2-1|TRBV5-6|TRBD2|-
CASRTTSGSYYNEQFF
TGTGCCAGCAGAACTACTAGCGGGAGTTACTACAATGAGCAGTTCTTC
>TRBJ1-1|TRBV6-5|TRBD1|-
CASSSTGIAEAFF
TGTGCCAGCAGTTCGACAGGGATCGCTGAAGCTTTCTTT
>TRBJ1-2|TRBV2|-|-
CASRGPDTERYGYTF
TGTGCCAGCAGAGGCCCGGACACCGAACGCTATGGCTACACCTTC
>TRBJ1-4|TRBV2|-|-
CASSPGGEKLFF
TGTGCCAGCAGTCCGGGAGGTGAAAAACTGTTTTTT
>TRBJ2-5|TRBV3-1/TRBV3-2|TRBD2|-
CASSQGGLAGGYGETQYF
TGTGCCAGCAGCCAAGGGGGACTAGCGGGAGGATACGGTGAGACCCAGTACTTC
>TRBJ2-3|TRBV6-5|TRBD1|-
CASSTRQGAVDTQYF
TGTGCCAGCAGTACCCGACAGGGAGCGGTAGATACGCAGTATTTT
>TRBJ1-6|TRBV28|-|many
CASSFSLGGDLHF
TGTGCCAGCAGTTTCTCCTTAGGCGGGGACCTCCACTTT
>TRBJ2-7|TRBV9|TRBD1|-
CASSVRDSNYEQYF
TGTGCCAGCAGCGTAAGGGACAGCAACTACGAGCAGTACTTC
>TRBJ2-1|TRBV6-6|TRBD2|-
CASSLAGGPRQFF
TGTGCCAGCAGTTTAGCGGGAGGGCCACGGCAGTTCTTC
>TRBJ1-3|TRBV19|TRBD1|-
CASSETGTGAGNTIYF
TGTGCCAGTAGTGAGACCGGGACAGGGGCTGGAAACACCATATATTTT